Listed below are T cell receptor beta chains from one sample, sequenced in a study of cytomegalovirus exposure and HLA in healthy donors. Data came from immunoSEQ multiplex PCR; TCRdb stores just in-frame clones and leaves some out. The sample contains some 170,000 clones, around nine tenths of which appear only once. Sequenced: PBMCs. These receptors were collected from a man aged 18 to 35 in good health and CMV-seropositive. Both conserved end residues are trimmed from each CDR3. Not every row has a clone size; where given, it reads once, few, many or a size class.

v_call clone_size cdr3_aa
TRBV28 - ASSFVPLSGNTIY
TRBV27 - ASRGLAGVGEQY
TRBV30 - AWSWRYGYT
TRBV7-9 - ASSPLLQAGGTDTQY
TRBV6-6 - ASNRTGRKTQY
TRBV7-6 - ASREYRLVTYNEQF
TRBV7-2 - ASSVPGGGNTIY
TRBV5-8 - ASSGAIQETQY
TRBV6-5 - ASRIQRGSSYEQY
TRBV9 - ASSARDSYNEQF
TRBV4-1 - ASRRTGDYGYT
TRBV5-6 - ASSPRPKNTGELF
TRBV11-2 - ASSLDSGRALLGVTDTQY
TRBV18 once ASSPTTTGELF
TRBV5-5 - ASSLDWTDEQF
TRBV18 - ASSSGTGDTIY
TRBV6-1 - ASSPERGGRETQY
TRBV5-1 - ASSLRQGAVLDHEQY
TRBV15 - ATSGRVGTGELF
TRBV7-2 - ASSSSGATYNEQF
TRBV5-1 - ASSSLNSGGPDTQY
TRBV4-2 few ASSQAHYGYT
TRBV28 - ASSLWPRRGSGNTIY
TRBV7-3 - ASSSPGTGDTEAF
TRBV2 once ASSEGILAGPLVSYNEQF
TRBV2 - ASSEYTQAKGGDNYGYT
TRBV14 - ASSRARHTDTQY
TRBV6-5 - ASRETGNYNEQF
TRBV29-1 - SVYLNEQF
TRBV27 - ASSLDRGGGETQY
TRBV21-1 - ASSNSCVPLYGYT
TRBV28 - AASRGGPYGYT
TRBV2 - ASSEQGTGELF
TRBV11-2 few ASSMSAVGNEQY
TRBV7-9 - ASSSREASITDTQY
TRBV30 - AWSPAGGLQPQH
TRBV5-1 - ASSSQGGEYGYT
TRBV4-2 - ASSQLINLIPNTEAF
TRBV10-3 - AISGGDRYEQY
TRBV7-9 - ASSARQGANTGELF
TRBV27 - ASSPTGVGGNQPQH
TRBV7-8 few ASSGASEQY
TRBV7-8 - ASSYLGTFGGEQY
TRBV18 - ASSPTVTDTQY
TRBV7-9 - ASSPRREANIQY
TRBV29-1 - SVGTDYYEQY
TRBV11-1 - ASTDPGQGANEQF
TRBV6-1 - ASSEALWRAIGWNEQF
TRBV6-5 - ASSYRGAF
TRBV7-9 few ASSSPRGNEQF
TRBV12-5 - ASGRSREAF
TRBV6-5 - ASTYRTDSTGELF
TRBV7-9 - ASSPDYKRMNEQF
TRBV7-2 - ASSLVLDGYT
TRBV7-9 few ASKGAGEKLF